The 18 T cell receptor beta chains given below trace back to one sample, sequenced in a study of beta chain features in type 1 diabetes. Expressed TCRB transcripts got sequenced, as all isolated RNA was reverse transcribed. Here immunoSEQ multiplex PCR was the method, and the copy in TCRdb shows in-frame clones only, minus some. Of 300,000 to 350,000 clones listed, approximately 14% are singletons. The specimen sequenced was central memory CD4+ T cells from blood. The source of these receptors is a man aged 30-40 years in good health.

The CDR3 DNA follows: TGTGCCAGCAGCTACTCGGGGGTACCCTACAATGAGCAGTTCTTC. It codes for CASSYSGVPYNEQFF. This chain links TRBV5-4 with TRBJ2-1, with D tentatively TRBD2 (6 bases). Trimming pared 3 bases from V and 2 bases from J, leaving 12 bases between. The length of the CDR3 is 15 residues. The V gene's germline CDR1 is SGHNT and CDR2 YYREEE (reference sequence).

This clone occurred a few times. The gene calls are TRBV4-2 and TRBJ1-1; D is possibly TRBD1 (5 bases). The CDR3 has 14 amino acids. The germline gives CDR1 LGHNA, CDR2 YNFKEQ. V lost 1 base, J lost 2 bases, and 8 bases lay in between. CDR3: CASSQVRGNTEAFF. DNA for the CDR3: TGTGCCAGCAGCCAAGTAAGGGGCAACACTGAAGCTTTCTTT.

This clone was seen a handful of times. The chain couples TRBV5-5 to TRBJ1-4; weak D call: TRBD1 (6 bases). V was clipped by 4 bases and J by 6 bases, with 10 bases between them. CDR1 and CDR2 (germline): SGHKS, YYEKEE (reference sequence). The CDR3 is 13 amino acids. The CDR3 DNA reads TGTGCCAGCAGCCGACAGGCCTATGAAAAACTGTTTTTT. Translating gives CASSRQAYEKLFF. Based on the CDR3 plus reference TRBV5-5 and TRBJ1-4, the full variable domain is DAGVTQSPTHLIKTRGQQVTLRCSPISGHKSVSWYQQVLGQGPQFIFQYYEKEERGRGNFPDRFSARQFPNYSSELNVNALLLGDSALYLCASSRQAYEKLFFGSGTQLSVL.

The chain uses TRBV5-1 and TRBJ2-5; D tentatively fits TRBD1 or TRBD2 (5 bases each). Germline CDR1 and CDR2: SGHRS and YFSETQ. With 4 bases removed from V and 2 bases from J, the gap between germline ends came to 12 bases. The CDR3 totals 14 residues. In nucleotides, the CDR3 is TGCGCCAGCAGCCCGGGGCACAGACAAGAGACCCAGTACTTC. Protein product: CASSPGHRQETQYF.

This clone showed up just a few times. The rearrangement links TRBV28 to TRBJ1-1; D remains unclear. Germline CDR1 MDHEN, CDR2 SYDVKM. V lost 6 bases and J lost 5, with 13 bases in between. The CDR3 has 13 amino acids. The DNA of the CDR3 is TGTGCCAGCAGACCGGTGGGCGAGACTGAAGCTTTCTTT. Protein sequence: CASRPVGETEAFF.

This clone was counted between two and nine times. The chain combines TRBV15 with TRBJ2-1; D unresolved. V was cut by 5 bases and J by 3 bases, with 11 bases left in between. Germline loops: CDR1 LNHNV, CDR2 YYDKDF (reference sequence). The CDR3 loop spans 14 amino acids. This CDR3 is CATSSYADYNEQFF. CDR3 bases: TGTGCCACCAGCTCCTATGCCGACTACAATGAGCAGTTCTTC. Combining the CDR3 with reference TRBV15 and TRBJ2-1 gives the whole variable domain DAMVIQNPRYQVTQFGKPVTLSCSQTLNHNVMYWYQQKSSQAPKLLFHYYDKDFNNEADTPDNFQSRRPNTSFCFLDIRSPGLGDTAMYLCATSSYADYNEQFFGPGTRLTVL.

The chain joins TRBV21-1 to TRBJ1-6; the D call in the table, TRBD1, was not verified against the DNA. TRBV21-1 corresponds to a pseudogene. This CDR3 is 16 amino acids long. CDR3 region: CASSLTGGRFNSPLHF. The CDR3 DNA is TGTGCCAGCTCTCTGACAGGGGGCCGATTTAATTCACCCCTCCACTTT.

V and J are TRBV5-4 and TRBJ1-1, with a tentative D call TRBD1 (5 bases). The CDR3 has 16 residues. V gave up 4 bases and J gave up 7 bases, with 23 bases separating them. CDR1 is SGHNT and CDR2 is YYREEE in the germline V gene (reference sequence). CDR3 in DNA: TGTGCCAGCAGCACCGGGGGTGGCAGAGGGCTGGGTGAAGCTTTCTTT. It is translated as CASSTGGGRGLGEAFF.

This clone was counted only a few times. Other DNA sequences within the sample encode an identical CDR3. The CDR3 is CASSLGLAGNTGELFF. CDR3 in DNA: TGTGCCAGCAGCCTCGGACTAGCGGGAAACACCGGGGAGCTGTTTTTT. This chain uses TRBV5-4 with TRBJ2-2; TRBD2 matches 12 bases. The germline V gene encodes CDR1 SGHNT and CDR2 YYREEE (reference sequence). This CDR3 is built from 16 residues. V trimming: 4 bases; J trimming: 2 bases; junction bases outside the gene matches: 3.

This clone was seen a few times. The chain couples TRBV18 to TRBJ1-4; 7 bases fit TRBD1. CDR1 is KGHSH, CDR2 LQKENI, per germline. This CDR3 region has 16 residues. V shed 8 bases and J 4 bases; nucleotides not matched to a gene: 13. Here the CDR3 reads CASTNHRGINNEKLFF. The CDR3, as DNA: TGTGCCAGCACAAACCACAGGGGTATCAATAATGAAAAACTGTTTTTT.

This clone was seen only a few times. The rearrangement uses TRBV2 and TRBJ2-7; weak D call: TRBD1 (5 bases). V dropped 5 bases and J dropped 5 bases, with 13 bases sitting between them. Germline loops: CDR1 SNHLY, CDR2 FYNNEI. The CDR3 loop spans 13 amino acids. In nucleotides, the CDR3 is TGTGCCAGCAGTCTACTCAGGGTAAACGAGCAGTACTTC. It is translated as CASSLLRVNEQYF.

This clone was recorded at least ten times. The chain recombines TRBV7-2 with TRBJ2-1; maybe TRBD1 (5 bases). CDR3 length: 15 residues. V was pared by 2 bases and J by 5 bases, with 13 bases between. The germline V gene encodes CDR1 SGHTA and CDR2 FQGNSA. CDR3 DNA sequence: TGTGCCAGCAGCTTATTAGGCCAGGGAAACAATGAGCAGTTCTTC. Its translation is CASSLLGQGNNEQFF.

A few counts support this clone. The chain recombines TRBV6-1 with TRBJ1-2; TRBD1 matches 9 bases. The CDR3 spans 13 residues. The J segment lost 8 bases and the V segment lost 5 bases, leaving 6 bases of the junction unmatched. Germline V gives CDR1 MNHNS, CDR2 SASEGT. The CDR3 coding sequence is TGTGCCAGCAGTTCCCGACAGGGGGAAGGCTACACCTTC. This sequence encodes CASSSRQGEGYTF.

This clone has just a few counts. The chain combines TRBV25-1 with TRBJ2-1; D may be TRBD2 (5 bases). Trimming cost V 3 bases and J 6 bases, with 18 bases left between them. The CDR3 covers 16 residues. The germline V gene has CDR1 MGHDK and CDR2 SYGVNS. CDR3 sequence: CASSETRTVGVNEQFF. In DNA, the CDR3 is TGTGCCAGCAGTGAGACTCGGACCGTGGGAGTCAATGAGCAGTTCTTC. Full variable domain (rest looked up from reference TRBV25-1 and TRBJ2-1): EADIYQTPRYLVIGTGKKITLECSQTMGHDKMYWYQQDPGMELHLIHYSYGVNSTEKGDLSSESTVSRIRTEHFPLTLESARPSHTSQYLCASSETRTVGVNEQFFGPGTRLTVL.

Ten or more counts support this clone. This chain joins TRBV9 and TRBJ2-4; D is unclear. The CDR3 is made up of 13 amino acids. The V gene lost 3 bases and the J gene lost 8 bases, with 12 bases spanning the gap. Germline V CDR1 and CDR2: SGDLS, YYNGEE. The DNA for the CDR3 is TGTGCCAGCAGCGGGATAGAGAATGACATTCAGTACTTC. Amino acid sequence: CASSGIENDIQYF.

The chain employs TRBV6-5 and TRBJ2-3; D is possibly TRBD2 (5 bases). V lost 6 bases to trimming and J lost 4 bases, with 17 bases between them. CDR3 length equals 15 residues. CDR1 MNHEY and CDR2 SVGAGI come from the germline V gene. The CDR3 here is CASSLFLRASDTQYF. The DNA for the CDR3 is TGTGCCAGCAGCCTCTTCCTGAGGGCGTCAGATACGCAGTATTTT.

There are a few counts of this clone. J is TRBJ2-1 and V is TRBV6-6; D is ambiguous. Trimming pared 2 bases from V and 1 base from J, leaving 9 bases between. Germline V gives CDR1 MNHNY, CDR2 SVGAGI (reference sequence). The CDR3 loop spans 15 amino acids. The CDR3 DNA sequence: TGTGCCAGCAGTTACACCTGGTCGTCCTACAATGAGCAGTTCTTC. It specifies CASSYTWSSYNEQFF.

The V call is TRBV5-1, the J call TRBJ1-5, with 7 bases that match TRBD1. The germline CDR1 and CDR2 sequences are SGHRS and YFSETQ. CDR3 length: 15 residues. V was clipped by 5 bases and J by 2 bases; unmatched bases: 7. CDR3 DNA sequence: TGCGCCAGCAGGTTAACAGGGGCCGGCAATCAGCCCCAGCATTTT. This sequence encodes CASRLTGAGNQPQHF.